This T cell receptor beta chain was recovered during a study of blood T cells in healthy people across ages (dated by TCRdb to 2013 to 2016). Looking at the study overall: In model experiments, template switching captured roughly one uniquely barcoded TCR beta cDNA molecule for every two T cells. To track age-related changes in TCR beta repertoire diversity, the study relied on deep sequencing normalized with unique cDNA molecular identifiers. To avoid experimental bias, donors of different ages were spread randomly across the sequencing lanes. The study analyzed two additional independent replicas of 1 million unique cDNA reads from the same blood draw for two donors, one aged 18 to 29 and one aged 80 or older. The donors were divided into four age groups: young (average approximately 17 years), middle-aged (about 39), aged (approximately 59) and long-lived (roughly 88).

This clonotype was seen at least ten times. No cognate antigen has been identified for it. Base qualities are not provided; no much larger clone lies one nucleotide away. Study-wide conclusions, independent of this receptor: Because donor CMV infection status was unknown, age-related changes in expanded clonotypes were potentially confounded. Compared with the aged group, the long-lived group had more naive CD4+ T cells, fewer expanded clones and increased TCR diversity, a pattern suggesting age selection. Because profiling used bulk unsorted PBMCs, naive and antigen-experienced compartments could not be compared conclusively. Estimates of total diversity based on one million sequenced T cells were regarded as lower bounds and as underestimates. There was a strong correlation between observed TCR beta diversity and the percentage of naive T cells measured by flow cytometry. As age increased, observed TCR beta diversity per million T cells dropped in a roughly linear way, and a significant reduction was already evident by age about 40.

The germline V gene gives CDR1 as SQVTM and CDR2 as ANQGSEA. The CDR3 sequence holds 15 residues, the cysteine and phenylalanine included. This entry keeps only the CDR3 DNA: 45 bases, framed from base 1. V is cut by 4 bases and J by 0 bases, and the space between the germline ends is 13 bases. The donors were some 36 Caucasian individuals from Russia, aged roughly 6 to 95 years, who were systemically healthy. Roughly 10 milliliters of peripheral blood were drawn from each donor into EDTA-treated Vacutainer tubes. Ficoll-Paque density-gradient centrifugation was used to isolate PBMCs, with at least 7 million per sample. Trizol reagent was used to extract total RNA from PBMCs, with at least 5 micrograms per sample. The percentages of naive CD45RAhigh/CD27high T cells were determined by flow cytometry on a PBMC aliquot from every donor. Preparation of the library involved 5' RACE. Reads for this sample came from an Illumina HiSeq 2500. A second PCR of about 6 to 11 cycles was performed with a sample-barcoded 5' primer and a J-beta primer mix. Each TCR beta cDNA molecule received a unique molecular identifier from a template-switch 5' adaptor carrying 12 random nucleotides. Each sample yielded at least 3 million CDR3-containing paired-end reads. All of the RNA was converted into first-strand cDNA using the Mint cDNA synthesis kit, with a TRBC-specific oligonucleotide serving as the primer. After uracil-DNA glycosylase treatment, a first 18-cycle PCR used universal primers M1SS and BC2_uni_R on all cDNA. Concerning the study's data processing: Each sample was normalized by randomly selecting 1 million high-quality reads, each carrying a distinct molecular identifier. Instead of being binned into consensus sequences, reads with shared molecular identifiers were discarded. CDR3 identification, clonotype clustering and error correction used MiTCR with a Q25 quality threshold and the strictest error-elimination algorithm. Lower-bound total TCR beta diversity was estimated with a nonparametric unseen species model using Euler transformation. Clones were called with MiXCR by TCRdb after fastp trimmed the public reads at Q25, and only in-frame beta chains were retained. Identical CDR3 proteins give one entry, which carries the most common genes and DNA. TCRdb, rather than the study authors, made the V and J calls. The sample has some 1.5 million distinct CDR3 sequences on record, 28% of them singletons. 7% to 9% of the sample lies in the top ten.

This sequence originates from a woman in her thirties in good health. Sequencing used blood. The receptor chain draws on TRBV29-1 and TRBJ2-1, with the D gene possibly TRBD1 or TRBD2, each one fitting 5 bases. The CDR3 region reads CSVVEGSISYNEQFF. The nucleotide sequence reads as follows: TGCAGCGTTGTTGAGGGGTCCATCTCCTACAATGAGCAGTTCTTC.